The next 4 T cell receptor beta chains were all read from a single sample in a study of blood T cell repertoires in COVID-19. The assay was immunoSEQ multiplex PCR, and TCRdb's table has in-frame clones only and misses some. The repertoire includes over 200,000 clones, around 85% of them detected once, and 0.72% sits in the top ten. Input material: peripheral blood. The receptors stem from a man aged 40-49 years with acute or convalescent COVID-19.

CDR3 protein: CASRAYNSPLHF. In nucleotides, the CDR3 is TGTGCCAGCAGAGCTTACAATTCACCCCTCCACTTT. This chain joins TRBV27 and TRBJ1-6; D gene ambiguous. V was cut by 6 bases and J by 7 bases, with 7 bases left in between. The CDR3 consists of 12 residues. The germline gives CDR1 MNHEY, CDR2 SMNVEV (reference sequence).

The chain is built from TRBV9 and TRBJ1-3, with 8 positions matching TRBD1. Looked up from germline, CDR1 is SGDLS and CDR2 is YYNGEE. V dropped 0 bases and J dropped 2; count of bases not matched to a gene: 7. The CDR3 runs to 17 residues. CDR3 in amino acids: CASSVVAGGATGNTIYF. The CDR3 nucleotides are TGTGCCAGCAGCGTAGTTGCAGGGGGCGCGACTGGAAACACCATATATTTT. Together with reference TRBV9 and TRBJ1-3, the CDR3 gives the full variable domain: DSGVTQTPKHLITATGQRVTLRCSPRSGDLSVYWYQQSLDQGLQFLIQYYNGEERAKGNILERFSAQQFPDLHSELNLSSLELGDSALYFCASSVVAGGATGNTIYFGEGSWLTVV.

This sequence joins TRBV19 and TRBJ2-4; D possibly corresponds to TRBD2 (5 bases). CDR3 size: 14 residues. V dropped 6 bases and J dropped 8 bases, with 17 bases sitting between them. Germline lookup yields CDR1 LNHDA and CDR2 SQIVND (reference sequence). The CDR3 DNA reads as TGTGCCAGTAGCCTCGGGAAGCGGATGGACATTCAGTACTTC. Its protein is CASSLGKRMDIQYF.

The genes are TRBV7-2 and TRBJ1-6, with D hard to call. Per the germline V gene, CDR1 is SGHTA and CDR2 is FQGNSA. Deletions cut 5 bases from V and 12 bases from J, with 20 bases between. The CDR3 covers 15 residues. CDR3 amino acids: CASSLPTYRFLPLHF. The CDR3 nucleotides are TGTGCCAGCAGCCTACCGACTTACCGATTTTTACCCCTCCACTTT.